Sequencing of this TCR beta chain was carried out in a study of shared clonotypes between healthy human individuals. Turning to the study itself: Ranging from 18 to 49 in age, donors were two women and a few men.

Every subset had its genomic DNA shared out evenly among several immunoSEQ plates. The protocol was immunoSEQ multiplex PCR, while the TCRdb copy is restricted to in-frame clones and leaves out a portion. In the table there are around 500,000 clones, around 85% of which are singletons. There were no recent acute infections or vaccinations among the donors, who were healthy HIV-negative adults. Nashville, Tennessee was home to all donors, each a Caucasian adult. CDR3 length: 14 residues. Germline V gene lookup returns CDR1 SGHNT and CDR2 YENEEA. Trimming stripped 1 base from V and 4 bases from J, with 8 bases between.

V usage is TRBV11-3 and J usage is TRBJ2-1; D remains ambiguous. The TCR sequence derives from a woman aged 40 to 50 in good health. Some clones in this sample may be carry-over from other donors' samples. The sequencing input was PBMCs. In DNA, the CDR3 is TGTGCCAGCAGCTTAGGAGTCGGGTACAATGAGCAGTTCTTC. This encodes CASSLGVGYNEQFF. The full variable domain, completed using reference TRBV11-3 and TRBJ2-1, is EAGVVQSPRYKIIEKKQPVAFWCNPISGHNTLYWYLQNLGQGPELLIRYENEEAVDDSQLPKDRFSAERLKGVDSTLKIQPAELGDSAVYLCASSLGVGYNEQFFGPGTRLTVL.